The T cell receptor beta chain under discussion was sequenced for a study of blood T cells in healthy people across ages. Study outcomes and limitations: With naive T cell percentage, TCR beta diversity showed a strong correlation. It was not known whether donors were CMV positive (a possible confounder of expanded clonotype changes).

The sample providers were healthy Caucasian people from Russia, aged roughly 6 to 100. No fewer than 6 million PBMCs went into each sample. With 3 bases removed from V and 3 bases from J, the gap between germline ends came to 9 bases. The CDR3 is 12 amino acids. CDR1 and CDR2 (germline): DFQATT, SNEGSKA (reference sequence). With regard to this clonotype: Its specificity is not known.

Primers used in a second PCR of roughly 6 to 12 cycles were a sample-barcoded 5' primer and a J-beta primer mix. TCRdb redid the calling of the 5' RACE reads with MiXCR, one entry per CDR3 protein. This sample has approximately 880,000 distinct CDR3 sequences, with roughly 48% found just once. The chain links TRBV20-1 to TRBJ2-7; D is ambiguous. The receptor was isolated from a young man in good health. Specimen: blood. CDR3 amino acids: CSARTNRYEQYF. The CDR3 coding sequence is TGCAGTGCTAGGACAAACCGCTACGAGCAGTACTTC.